The subject of this entry is one T cell receptor (beta chain). The clone's antigen remains unknown. It is likely a read error, because the conserved phenylalanine at the end of the CDR3 is missing. The DNA is left out, because the CDR3 cannot be placed on it with certainty; the CDR3 is given as TCRdb lists it. The CDR3 extends over 11 residues, inclusive of both ends. From a lookup of the germline V gene (reference sequence), CDR1 and CDR2 are DFQATT and SNEGSKA. The data are from a study of regulatory T cells after allogeneic stem cell transplantation (dated by TCRdb to the late 2010s). Regarding the research as a whole: Patients were stratified according to whether acute graft-versus-host disease had developed within 100 days after stem cell transplantation. Fluorescence-activated cell sorting was used to isolate CD4+CD25+CD127- regulatory T cells from patient PBMCs. The study compared the regulatory T-cell TCR repertoire after allogeneic stem cell transplantation between patients with and without acute graft-versus-host disease. Conventional CD4+ T cells defined as CD4+CD25+/-CD127+ were also sorted and TCR-sequenced for comparison in the study.

The research as a whole found: Whether or not patients had graft-versus-host disease, conventional CD4+ T-cell repertoire diversity showed no significant difference. No regulatory T-cell clones were found in all patients, and the number of sorted cells showed no significant correlation with the inverse Simpson index. Because of the small patient sample size, validation of the findings in a larger cohort was required. In non-GvHD patients, the top 10 regulatory T-cell clones took up a significantly larger share of the repertoire, which suggests expansion of presumably allo-specific protective clones. A less diverse, more focused regulatory T-cell TCR repertoire was observed in patients without graft-versus-host disease than in patients with the disease.

Interpreted using the paper, the time point label stands for: 30 days after allogeneic hematopoietic stem cell transplantation. At 30 days after allogeneic hematopoietic stem cell transplantation, peripheral blood mononuclear cells were collected from the patients. Sequencing relied on an Illumina MiSeq. Reverse transcription of RNA was performed with the SMARTer RACE cDNA Amplification kit, after which the TCR beta CDR3 region was amplified. The RNeasy Mini Kit was used to extract RNA from the sorted cells. Illumina paired-end sequencing was used to sequence the TCR beta amplicons. The study's own analysis went as follows. MiXCR, VDJtools and the tcR R package were the tools used to analyze the TCR repertoire. Diversity was quantified with the inverse Simpson index, and clones were binned as rare, small, medium or expanded by repertoire proportion. The public sequencing data were trimmed at Q25 with fastp and processed into clonotypes with MiXCR by TCRdb, which kept only in-frame beta chains. Identical CDR3 protein sequences are pooled into one entry, listed with their most common genes and DNA. TCRdb's processing, not the authors', yielded these V and J calls. The sample table contains about 4,600 distinct CDR3 sequences; only one count was recorded for roughly 97% of them. The top ten clonotypes cover around 42% of the sample.

The rearrangement joined TRBV20-1 to TRBJ1-1. Specimen: sorted CD4+ T cells from blood (whether regulatory or conventional is not recorded), collected 30 days after allogeneic stem cell transplant. This receptor was obtained from a human patient who had an allogeneic stem cell transplant, so the T cells may come from the graft donor. The CDR3 protein: CIASGVGSAYL.